Detailed here is one TCR beta chain. This entry comes from a study of technical replicates of blood from several donors. The CDR3 contains 16 residues. Losses at the gene ends were 6 bases for V and 2 bases for J; bases not matched to a gene: 9. Germline CDR1 reads SGHAT; CDR2 reads FQNNGV. The protocol was immunoSEQ multiplex PCR, while the TCRdb copy is restricted to in-frame clones and leaves out a portion. Of tens of thousands of clones in the sample, 90% to 95% were seen once. This rearrangement joins TRBV11-2 to TRBJ2-5; 10 bases fit TRBD2. The sequence was collected from a human donor in good health. Some clones in this sample may be carry-over from other donors' samples. The sequenced material came from PBMCs. Written as DNA, the CDR3 is TGTGCCAGCAGTCGATCACTAGCGGGGTTTCAAGAGACCCAGTACTTC. As protein: CASSRSLAGFQETQYF.